This T cell receptor beta chain was profiled in a study of response to subunit inactivated influenza vaccine. TCRdb re-called the RT-PCR reads through MiXCR, storing one row per CDR3 protein. The sample shows approximately 170,000 distinct CDR3 sequences, 9.5% to 15% of them seen only once. CDR1 and CDR2 (germline): SEHNR, FQNEAQ (reference sequence). The CDR3 is made up of 13 amino acids. Trimming took 1 base from V and 2 from J, leaving 6 bases between them. This clonotype was seen more than once but under ten times. The same specimen was also included in a second study, on T cells expressing NK-cell markers. That investigation notes: Template switching by 5'RACE with UMIs generated the TCR beta cDNA.

The source of this sequence is a man in his forties or fifties who received an inactivated influenza vaccine. Sequences were derived from CD8+ T cells sorted from PBMCs, sampled about 13 days after vaccination. V and J are TRBV7-9 and TRBJ2-7; no firm D call. The DNA for the CDR3 is TGTGCCAGCAGCTTAGATCCTACCTACGAGCAGTACTTC. Translated: CASSLDPTYEQYF.